Listed here are 2 T cell receptor beta chains from one sample, sequenced in a study of T cells in women clearing cervical HPV infection. Clones were read by immunoSEQ multiplex PCR, and TCRdb kept only the in-frame ones, dropping some. The sample's table shows about 19,000 clones. Sequencing input: blood buffy coat. The receptors derive from a woman between 18 and 75 years old with a cervical HPV16 infection that either progressed to CIN3+ or cleared (not recorded which).

With regard to this clone: Read sequence stops 3 residues before the CDR3 end, and the germline J gene provides the missing end. V is TRBV19 and J is TRBJ1-1; TRBD1 aligns across 9 bases. CDR1 is LNHDA and CDR2 is SQIVND in the germline V gene (reference sequence). Unmatched junction bases numbered 10, after V lost 4 bases and J lost 1 base. This CDR3 has 17 residues. The CDR3 loop reads CASSSASDRGPNTEAFF. CDR3 DNA, as far as it was read: TGTGCCAGTAGTAGCGCTTCGGACAGGGGCCCGAACACTGAA.

For this clone: The read is 3 residues too short to cover the CDR3 end, so that end is filled in from the germline J gene. The chain carries TRBV19 and TRBJ2-1; TRBD1 agrees at 7 bases. CDR1 is LNHDA and CDR2 is SQIVND in the germline V gene (reference sequence). This CDR3 has 15 amino acids. Trimming at V came to 10 bases and at J to 4 bases, leaving 13 bases not matched to a gene. The CDR3 bases that were read are TGTGCCACCCAAAGAGGGACAGCGGAGTACAATGAG. Translating gives CATQRGTAEYNE. The CDR3 in full is CATQRGTAEYNEQFF.